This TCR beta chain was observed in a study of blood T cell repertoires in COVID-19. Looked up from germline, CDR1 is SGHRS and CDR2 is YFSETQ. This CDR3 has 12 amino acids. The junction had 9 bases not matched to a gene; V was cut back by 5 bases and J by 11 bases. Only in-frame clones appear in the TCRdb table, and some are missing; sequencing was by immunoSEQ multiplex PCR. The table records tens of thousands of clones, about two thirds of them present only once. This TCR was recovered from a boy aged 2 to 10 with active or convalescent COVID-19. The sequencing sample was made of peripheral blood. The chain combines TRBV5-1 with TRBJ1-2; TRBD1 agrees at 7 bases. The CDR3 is CASSRDSNFYTF. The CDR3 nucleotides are TGCGCCAGCAGTAGGGACAGTAATTTTTACACCTTC.